A single sample is the source of the 20 T cell receptor beta chains below, sequenced in a study of beta chain features in type 1 diabetes. The sequenced template was cDNA made from the entire isolated RNA. Profiled with immunoSEQ multiplex PCR; TCRdb holds only in-frame clones, not every one. Among 120,000 to 150,000 clones listed, about a tenth were seen once. Specimen: central memory CD4+ T cells from blood. These receptor sequences come from a woman in her 40s in good health.

The chain carries TRBV10-3 and TRBJ2-3; TRBD2 matches 16 bases. The germline gives CDR1 ENHRY, CDR2 SYGVKD. With V trimmed by 6 bases and J by 2 bases, 5 bases remained unmatched. The CDR3 runs to 17 residues. The CDR3 DNA reads as TGTGCCATCAGGGGACTAGCGGGGGGGGGAGACACAGATACGCAGTATTTT. Translated: CAIRGLAGGGDTDTQYF.

This clone has more than one count but fewer than ten. The chain recombines TRBV2 with TRBJ1-2; 8 nucleotides align to TRBD1. Germline CDR1 is SNHLY and CDR2 is FYNNEI. The CDR3 is made up of 12 amino acids. V shed 10 bases and J 3 bases; nucleotides not matched to a gene: 4. CDR3 DNA sequence: TGTGCCACAGGACAGGGCGACTATGGCTACACCTTC. This encodes CATGQGDYGYTF.

The table lists this clone with a few counts. The chain is built from TRBV6-1 and TRBJ2-4; 7 bases match TRBD1. V was pared by 1 base and J by 8 bases, with 14 bases of the junction left unmatched. The CDR3 extends over 17 amino acids. Per the germline V gene, CDR1 is MNHNS and CDR2 is SASEGT. The CDR3 DNA reads as TGTGCCAGCAGTGAAGTTAATTCCGGGACAGTATCATACATTCAGTACTTC. It specifies CASSEVNSGTVSYIQYF.

This clone was found a few times. This CDR3 is CASSQGVVPPREQYF. CDR3 in DNA: TGCGCCAGCAGCCAAGGAGTGGTACCCCCTCGAGAGCAGTACTTC. The chain is built from TRBV4-1 and TRBJ2-7; D uncertain. CDR3 length equals 15 residues. The germline gives CDR1 MGHRA, CDR2 YSYEKL. The ends were cut back, 1 base at V and 7 bases at J, with 17 bases in the middle.

This clone was seen a few times. The gene calls are TRBV21-1 and TRBJ2-7; the table calls TRBD2, which could not be checked here. TRBV21-1 represents a pseudogene. The length of the CDR3 is 12 residues. The CDR3 DNA is TGTGCCAGCAGAGTTTGGGAGAGCGAGCAGGACTTC. Its translation: CASRVWESEQDF.

The chain employs TRBV29-1 and TRBJ1-5, with D maybe TRBD1 (6 bases). CDR3 length: 13 residues. Germline-derived CDR1 and CDR2 are SQVTM and ANQGSEA. V shed 5 bases and J shed 9 bases, with 17 bases lying between them. The chain's CDR3 is CSVRGGGFGPQHF. In nucleotides, the CDR3 is TGCAGCGTTAGGGGGGGAGGCTTTGGGCCCCAGCATTTT.

The chain combines TRBV4-3 with TRBJ2-1; 8 bases map to TRBD1. Germline CDR1 and CDR2: LGHNA and YSLEER. V was clipped by 3 bases and J by 5 bases; unmatched bases: 6. The length of the CDR3 is 15 residues. CDR3 in DNA: TGCGCCAGCAGCCAGGACAGGGCATGGAACAATGAGCAGTTCTTC. It translates to CASSQDRAWNNEQFF.

The chain links TRBV18 to TRBJ2-7, with a weak D call TRBD1 (5 bases). V was cut by 0 bases and J by 8 bases, with 17 bases left in between. The CDR3 runs 15 residues. Germline CDR1 reads KGHSH; CDR2 reads LQKENI. CDR3 DNA sequence: TGTGCCAGCTCACCACCTACAGCTCTTTCAGGGAAGCAGTACTTC. This translates into CASSPPTALSGKQYF.

This sequence joins TRBV18 and TRBJ1-1, with 7 bases lining up with TRBD1. V shed 3 bases and J 0 bases; nucleotides not matched to a gene: 7. CDR1 and CDR2 (germline): KGHSH, LQKENI. This CDR3 has 16 residues. CDR3 sequence: CASSPRQGRMNTEAFF. The CDR3 region has the DNA TGTGCCAGCTCACCCCGACAGGGCCGCATGAACACTGAAGCTTTCTTT.

CDR3 amino acids: CSVERDKIYNEQFF. In DNA, the CDR3 is TGCAGCGTTGAGAGGGACAAGATATACAATGAGCAGTTCTTC. This chain uses TRBV29-1 with TRBJ2-1, with D tentatively TRBD1 (6 bases). Trimming left V 3 bases short and J 4 bases short, with 13 bases between. This CDR3 has 14 residues. Germline V gene lookup returns CDR1 SQVTM and CDR2 ANQGSEA.

The sample holds a few counts of this clone. This rearrangement joins TRBV5-1 to TRBJ2-7; TRBD2 matches at 7 bases. The germline CDR1 and CDR2 sequences are SGHRS and YFSETQ. The length of the CDR3 is 14 residues. The J segment lost 3 bases and the V segment lost 4 bases, leaving 7 bases of the junction unmatched. In nucleotides, the CDR3 is TGCGCCAGCAGCCGGAGCGGGGCCGTCTACGAGCAGTACTTC. It codes for CASSRSGAVYEQYF.

This clone occurred a few times. The CDR3 spells CASSLLGISSNEQFF. The CDR3 bases are TGTGCCAGCAGCTTGCTCGGGATCAGCTCCAATGAGCAGTTCTTC. J is TRBJ2-1 and V is TRBV5-4, with a tentative D call TRBD2 (5 bases). V lost 1 base, J lost 6 bases, and 14 bases lay in between. Germline V gene lookup returns CDR1 SGHNT and CDR2 YYREEE (reference sequence). The CDR3 length is 15 residues.

This clone was observed a few times. The J gene is TRBJ2-3, the V gene TRBV5-1; 8 nucleotides match TRBD2. The CDR3 is made up of 15 amino acids. The trim removed 4 bases at V and 0 bases at J, leaving 4 bases unmatched. In germline, CDR1 is SGHRS, CDR2 YFSETQ. This CDR3 reads CASSRLAPSTDTQYF. CDR3 coding DNA: TGCGCCAGCAGCCGACTAGCGCCAAGCACAGATACGCAGTATTTT.

V and J are TRBV18 and TRBJ2-5; D possibly corresponds to TRBD1 (6 bases). The CDR3 runs to 16 residues. V was shortened by 6 bases and J by 0 bases, with 17 bases between the two germline ends. Per the germline V gene, CDR1 is KGHSH and CDR2 is LQKENI. CDR3 amino acids: CASSPGSGAYQETQYF. Here the CDR3 DNA reads TGTGCCAGCTCCCCCGGTTCAGGGGCGTACCAAGAGACCCAGTACTTC.

This clone has only a few counts. The rearrangement uses TRBV7-2 and TRBJ1-1, with 7 bases fitting TRBD1. Germline V lookup: CDR1 SGHTA, CDR2 FQGNSA. The CDR3 is 13 residues long. After removal of 1 base from V and 10 bases from J, the junction contained 6 bases not matched to a gene. The CDR3 DNA follows: TGTGCCAGCAGCTTAGACCGCCAGGGGGTAGCTTTCTTT. Translated: CASSLDRQGVAFF.

This chain uses TRBV7-9 with TRBJ1-5; no clear D. The CDR3 sequence is 12 residues long. Per the germline V gene, CDR1 is SEHNR and CDR2 is FQNEAQ (reference sequence). Trimming left V 3 bases short and J 6 bases short, with 6 bases between. This chain's CDR3 is CASSFSTQPQHF. The CDR3 nucleotides are TGTGCCAGCAGCTTTTCTACTCAGCCCCAGCATTTT.

The table lists this clone with a count of one. The chain has TRBV5-6 and TRBJ2-5; TRBD2 might be the D (5 bases). The ends were cut back, 0 bases at V and 1 base at J, with 16 bases in the middle. The CDR3 contains 17 residues. Germline values: CDR1 SGHDT, CDR2 YYEEEE. As DNA, the CDR3 is TGTGCCAGCAGCTTGGTCGCCAACCCGGGGTCCCAAGAGACCCAGTACTTC. Amino acids: CASSLVANPGSQETQYF.

The chain combines TRBV10-3 with TRBJ1-6, with a possible D match to TRBD1 (5 bases). The CDR3 is 13 residues long. Trimming left V 3 bases short and J 8 bases short, with 8 bases between. Germline assignment: CDR1 ENHRY and CDR2 SYGVKD. The CDR3 protein is CAISDQGDSPLHF. CDR3 bases: TGTGCCATCAGTGATCAAGGGGATTCACCCCTCCACTTT.

This clone has just a few counts. This CDR3 reads CASSSLLSNNEQFF. The CDR3 coding sequence is TGTGCCAGCAGCTCCCTTTTGAGTAACAATGAGCAGTTCTTC. The chain is built from TRBV7-9 and TRBJ2-1; D gene unclear. CDR3 length: 14 residues. Germline V gene sequence: CDR1 SEHNR, CDR2 FQNEAQ (reference sequence). Trimming pared 4 bases from V and 5 bases from J, leaving 12 bases between.

The rearrangement uses TRBV5-1 and TRBJ2-7; weak D call: TRBD1 (7 bases). There are 14 residues in the CDR3. The ends were cut back, 4 bases at V and 4 bases at J, with 15 bases in the middle. Germline V lookup: CDR1 SGHRS, CDR2 YFSETQ. CDR3 nucleotides: TGCGCCAGCAGCCGGACAGGCGGGGCATACGAGCAGTACTTC. This codes for CASSRTGGAYEQYF.